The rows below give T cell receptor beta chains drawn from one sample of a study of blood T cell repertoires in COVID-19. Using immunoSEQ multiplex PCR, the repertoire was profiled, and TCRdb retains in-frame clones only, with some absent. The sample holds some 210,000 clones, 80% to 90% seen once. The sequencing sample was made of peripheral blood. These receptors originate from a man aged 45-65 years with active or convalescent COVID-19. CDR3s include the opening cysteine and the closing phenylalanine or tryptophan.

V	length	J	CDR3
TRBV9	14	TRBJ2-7	CASSEGGVSHEQYF
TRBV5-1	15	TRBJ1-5	CASSFGGGSNQPQHF
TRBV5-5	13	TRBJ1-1	CASSLAAWTEAFF
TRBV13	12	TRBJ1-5	CASSPQFGPQHF
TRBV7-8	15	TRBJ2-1	CASSASGGSYNEQFF
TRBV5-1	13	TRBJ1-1	CASSEPGQTEAFF
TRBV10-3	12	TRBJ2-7	CASAGQGWEQYF
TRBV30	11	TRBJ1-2	CAWSGGYGYTF
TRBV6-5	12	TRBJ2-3	CAAGGEEVLQYF
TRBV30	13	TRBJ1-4	CAWSRTGGEKLFF
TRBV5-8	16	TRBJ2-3	CASSWGVGGNTDTQYF
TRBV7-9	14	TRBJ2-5	CASSLAEGVQTQYF
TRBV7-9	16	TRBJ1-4	CASSSGSQGPVEKLFF
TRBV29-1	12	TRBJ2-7	CSVGGTGYEQYF
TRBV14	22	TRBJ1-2	CASSHDRAVGRRLGHSVDGYTF
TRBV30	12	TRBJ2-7	CAWSVAGYEQYF
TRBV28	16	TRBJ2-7	CASRRPRDRGSYEQYF
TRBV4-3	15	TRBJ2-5	CASSQGGTIEETQYF
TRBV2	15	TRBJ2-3	CASSRSGSRADTQYF
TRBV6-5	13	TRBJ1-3	CASSNGGGNTIYF
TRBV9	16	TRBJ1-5	CASSVEPGAGGWQQHF
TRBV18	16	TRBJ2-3	CASSPLAGGYLDTQYF
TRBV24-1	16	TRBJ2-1	CATTPTSGRDRNEQFF
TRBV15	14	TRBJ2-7	CATQGGQANYEQYF